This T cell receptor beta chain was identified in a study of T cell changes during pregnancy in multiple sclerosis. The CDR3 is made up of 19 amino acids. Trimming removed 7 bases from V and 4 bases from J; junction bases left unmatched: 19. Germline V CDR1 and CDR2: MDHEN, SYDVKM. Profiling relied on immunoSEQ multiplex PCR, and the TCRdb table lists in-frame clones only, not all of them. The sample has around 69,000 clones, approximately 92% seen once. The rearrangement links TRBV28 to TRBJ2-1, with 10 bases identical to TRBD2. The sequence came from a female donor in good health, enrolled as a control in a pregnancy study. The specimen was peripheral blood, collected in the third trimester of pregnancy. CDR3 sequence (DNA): TGTGCCAGCAAGAGGCGGGCAGTTGTACTAGCGGGGCCTTACAATGAGCAGTTCTTC. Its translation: CASKRRAVVLAGPYNEQFF.